This T cell receptor beta chain was sequenced during a study of identical twins. Overall study findings and caveats: Compared with unrelated sharing, twin-shared out-of-frame alpha sequences had more low-probability sequences. Conclusions were based on cross-sectional statistical analysis, without following the same donors. Abundant cord blood beta clonotypes carried fewer insertions; memory repertoires showed none. The authors noted that invariant MAIT and iNKT cells could partly confound zero-insertion analyses.

One entry per CDR3 protein, called by TCRdb with MiXCR from the 5' RACE reads. The repertoire holds about 200,000 distinct CDR3 sequences, with about 10% as singletons. This clonotype has at least ten counts. Its specificity is not known. This TCR was sampled from a man in his fifties or sixties in good health. Sequencing used memory T cells sorted from blood.

The CDR3 region has the DNA TGTGCCAGCAGCAAGTTTCCGAACACTGAAGCTTTCTTT. It specifies CASSKFPNTEAFF. The chain couples TRBV7-2 to TRBJ1-1; D is undetermined. Germline V gene sequence: CDR1 SGHTA, CDR2 FQGNSA. V gave up 5 bases and J gave up 1 base, with 8 bases separating them. This CDR3 is built from 13 residues.